A single sample is the source of the 24 T cell receptor beta chains below, sequenced in a study of blood T cells in healthy people across ages. Using a J-beta primer mix together with a sample-barcoded 5' primer, a second PCR was run for 7 to 11 cycles. One entry per CDR3 protein results from TCRdb running MiXCR on the 5' RACE reads. The sample shows roughly 800,000 distinct CDR3 sequences, 55% to 75% of them seen only once. Sequenced material: blood. These receptors were collected from a man aged 25-45 years in good health.

This clonotype has more than one count but fewer than ten. The V call is TRBV7-2, the J call TRBJ2-3; D may be TRBD2 (5 bases). Germline V CDR1 and CDR2: SGHTA, FQGNSA. The CDR3 contains 16 residues. Trimming removed 8 bases at V and 5 bases at J, with 23 bases between. CDR3 sequence: CASGPTTPFGVDTQYF. As DNA, the CDR3 is TGTGCCAGCGGACCGACTACCCCCTTCGGGGTAGATACGCAGTATTTT. Full variable domain (remainder filled in from reference TRBV7-2 and TRBJ2-3): GAGVSQSPSNKVTEKGKDVELRCDPISGHTALYWYRQSLGQGLEFLIYFQGNSAPDKSGLPSDRFSAERTGGSVSTLTIQRTQQEDSAVYLCASGPTTPFGVDTQYFGPGTRLTVL.

This chain connects TRBV5-1 to TRBJ2-5; D call uncertain. The J call may be mistaken, given a closer DNA end match to TRBJ2-7. This CDR3 has 15 residues. CDR1 SGHRS and CDR2 YFSETQ come from the germline V gene. CDR3 nucleotides: TGCGCCAGCAGCTTGTTATCCCGGCAGGCGGACGAGCAGTACTTC. As protein: CASSLLSRQADEQYF.

This clonotype was picked up a small number of times. The genes are TRBV20-1 and TRBJ2-5, with TRBD2 identical over 9 bases. CDR3 length equals 18 residues. J gave up 0 bases and V 6 bases, and 17 bases lay outside the gene matches. Germline-derived CDR1 and CDR2 are DFQATT and SNEGSKA (reference sequence). CDR3 in DNA: TGCAGTGCCTCTCCGACGGACCTGCGACTAGCGGACCAAGAGACCCAGTACTTC. Protein product: CSASPTDLRLADQETQYF.

This clonotype was detected a few times. The rearrangement uses TRBV20-1 and TRBJ2-5; D remains ambiguous. V dropped 6 bases and J dropped 4 bases, with 15 bases sitting between them. Germline CDR1 reads DFQATT; CDR2 reads SNEGSKA (reference sequence). The CDR3 consists of 13 residues. The DNA of the CDR3 is TGCAGTGCCTTACCCTCCCTCATAGAGACCCAGTACTTC. Its protein is CSALPSLIETQYF.

V and J are TRBV10-3 and TRBJ2-7; 8 bases line up with TRBD1. Trimming removed 6 bases from V and 3 bases from J; junction bases left unmatched: 4. CDR1 and CDR2 (germline): ENHRY, SYGVKD. The CDR3 is 13 amino acids. The CDR3 is CAIRGTGLYEQYF. The CDR3 DNA is TGTGCCATCAGGGGGACAGGCCTCTACGAGCAGTACTTC.

This sequence joins TRBV28 and TRBJ2-7; D possibly corresponds to TRBD2 (5 bases). With 6 bases removed from V and 2 bases from J, the gap between germline ends came to 11 bases. Germline V gives CDR1 MDHEN, CDR2 SYDVKM. The CDR3 is 13 amino acids. The CDR3 sequence is CASRDWQTYEQYF. The DNA of the CDR3 is TGTGCCAGCAGGGACTGGCAAACCTACGAGCAGTACTTC.

This chain joins TRBV12-5 and TRBJ2-5; 8 bases are shared with TRBD1. The trim removed 6 bases at V and 4 bases at J, leaving 13 bases unmatched. Germline V gives CDR1 LGHNT, CDR2 FRNRAP. This CDR3 is 16 amino acids long. The CDR3 region has the DNA TGTGCTAGTGGGGGCGACGACAGGGGCTTTGGAGAGACCCAGTACTTC. As protein: CASGGDDRGFGETQYF. The variable domain in full, completed from reference TRBV12-5 and TRBJ2-5, reads DARVTQTPRHKVTEMGQEVTMRCQPILGHNTVFWYRQTMMQGLELLAYFRNRAPLDDSGMPKDRFSAEMPDATLATLKIQPSEPRDSAVYFCASGGDDRGFGETQYFGPGTRLLVL.

A few counts support this clonotype. The chain links TRBV6-6 to TRBJ1-1; D possibly corresponds to TRBD1 (6 bases). The CDR3 is 14 residues long. Germline loops: CDR1 MNHNY, CDR2 SVGAGI (reference sequence). Trimming left V 5 bases short and J 5 bases short, with 15 bases between. CDR3 amino acids: CASSHRVGKTEAFF. The CDR3, as DNA: TGTGCCAGCAGTCACAGGGTGGGGAAGACTGAAGCTTTCTTT.

V gene TRBV25-1 combines with J gene TRBJ2-3; D remains ambiguous. Trimming took off 5 bases at V and 2 bases at J, with 14 bases between the two ends. Germline CDR1 and CDR2: MGHDK and SYGVNS. This CDR3 is 15 amino acids long. CDR3 amino acids: CASSTTRGHTDTQYF. The CDR3, as DNA: TGTGCCAGCAGTACCACCCGCGGCCACACAGATACGCAGTATTTT.

The chain couples TRBV20-1 to TRBJ2-1; possibly TRBD2 for D (6 bases). The CDR3 covers 15 residues. Trimming stripped 1 base from V and 2 bases from J, with 12 bases between. The V gene's germline CDR1 is DFQATT and CDR2 SNEGSKA (reference sequence). The CDR3 DNA sequence: TGCAGTGCTAGAGTCGGGAGCAGTGCCTACAATGAGCAGTTCTTC. Protein product: CSARVGSSAYNEQFF.

This clonotype was seen just once. The CDR3 is CSAPGTTNTGELFF. DNA of the CDR3: TGCAGTGCTCCCGGGACTACGAACACCGGGGAGCTGTTTTTT. The gene calls are TRBV20-1 and TRBJ2-2, with TRBD2 identical over 7 bases. Looked up from germline, CDR1 is DFQATT and CDR2 is SNEGSKA (reference sequence). CDR3 length equals 14 residues. V lost 5 bases to trimming and J lost 0 bases; unmatched junction nucleotides: 3.

The V call is TRBV18, the J call TRBJ1-2, with 7 positions matching TRBD1. This CDR3 is built from 14 residues. The V segment lost 2 bases and the J segment 5 bases; nucleotides outside the gene matches: 5. The germline gives CDR1 KGHSH, CDR2 LQKENI. The CDR3 DNA reads TGTGCCAGCTCACCAACAGGGGCCAAGTATGGCTACACCTTC. This sequence encodes CASSPTGAKYGYTF.

In this sample, this clonotype turned up a few times. The chain couples TRBV5-1 to TRBJ2-1; D may correspond to TRBD1 or TRBD2 (5 bases each). There are 18 residues in the CDR3. The V end lost 0 bases, the J end lost 7 bases, and 23 bases lay between the germline ends. Germline CDR1 reads SGHRS; CDR2 reads YFSETQ. The CDR3 reads CASSLGGPQSVLQNEQFF. The CDR3 nucleotides are TGCGCCAGCAGCTTGGGGGGACCCCAGTCCGTCCTACAGAATGAGCAGTTCTTC.

The chain employs TRBV20-1 and TRBJ1-2; D is unclear. Germline loops: CDR1 DFQATT, CDR2 SNEGSKA (reference sequence). The V end was cut by 4 bases, the J end by 7 bases, with 7 bases between. The CDR3 is 10 residues long. CDR3 region: CSANFGGYTF. In DNA form, the CDR3 reads TGCAGTGCTAATTTTGGTGGCTACACCTTC.

This clonotype was counted between two and nine times. V gene TRBV29-1 combines with J gene TRBJ1-2; D perhaps matches TRBD1 (6 bases). The CDR3 extends over 12 amino acids. The germline CDR1 and CDR2 sequences are SQVTM and ANQGSEA. Trimming removed 6 bases from V and 6 bases from J, with 14 bases in between. The CDR3 region is CSVQRGLDGYTF. CDR3 bases: TGCAGCGTCCAGCGGGGGCTGGATGGCTACACCTTC.

The gene calls are TRBV18 and TRBJ2-5, with a possible D match to TRBD2 (6 bases). Germline loops: CDR1 KGHSH, CDR2 LQKENI. The CDR3 is made up of 15 amino acids. The germline V and J ends were trimmed by 0 bases and 1 base, with 9 bases remaining between them. DNA for the CDR3: TGTGCCAGCTCACCACCGGAGGGGCGCCAAGAGACCCAGTACTTC. It yields the protein CASSPPEGRQETQYF.

The rearrangement links TRBV3-1 to TRBJ1-1; D gene ambiguous. Germline CDR1 reads LGHDT; CDR2 reads YNNKEL (reference sequence). The CDR3 is made up of 14 amino acids. V lost 7 bases to trimming and J lost 1 base, with 13 bases between them. The DNA of the CDR3 is TGTGCCAGCACCCGATCCGGATCGAACACTGAAGCTTTCTTT. Translating gives CASTRSGSNTEAFF.

This clonotype was seen just once. The rearrangement links TRBV4-2 to TRBJ2-3; no reliable D call. Germline loops: CDR1 LGHNA, CDR2 YNFKEQ. The V end was cut by 0 bases, the J end by 6 bases, with 13 bases between. The CDR3 sequence is 15 residues long. CDR3 sequence reads: CASSQERRLADTQYF. The CDR3 DNA reads as TGTGCCAGCAGCCAAGAGCGTAGGTTGGCGGATACGCAGTATTTT.

This clonotype was seen a handful of times. This chain joins TRBV20-1 and TRBJ1-2, with D possibly matching TRBD1 (5 bases). CDR3 length equals 12 residues. V lost 5 bases and J lost 6, with 13 bases in between. Germline V gene data show CDR1 as DFQATT and CDR2 as SNEGSKA (reference sequence). The CDR3 loop reads CSASRVLNGYTF. The CDR3 nucleotides read TGCAGTGCTTCCAGGGTTCTCAATGGCTACACCTTC.

This clonotype was counted between two and nine times. This chain uses TRBV7-2 with TRBJ1-2, with 8 nucleotides matching TRBD1. V dropped 5 bases and J dropped 5; count of bases not matched to a gene: 13. The CDR3 has 16 residues. The germline V gene encodes CDR1 SGHTA and CDR2 FQGNSA. The CDR3 DNA reads as TGTGCCAGCAGCCCAGTAGCGGGGACAGGTCCTTATGGCTACACCTTC. It codes for CASSPVAGTGPYGYTF.

The rearrangement links TRBV4-2 to TRBJ2-3, with 8 bases fitting TRBD2. Trimming removed 0 bases from V and 2 bases from J; junction bases left unmatched: 10. The CDR3 totals 18 residues. The germline gives CDR1 LGHNA, CDR2 YNFKEQ. Here the CDR3 DNA reads TGTGCCAGCAGCCAAGATTTAGGGCGGGAGGAAATCACAGATACGCAGTATTTT. As protein: CASSQDLGREEITDTQYF.

This chain uses TRBV7-2 with TRBJ2-3, with 9 bases fitting TRBD2. V was clipped by 3 bases and J by 7 bases; unmatched bases: 8. CDR3 length: 15 amino acids. Per the germline V gene, CDR1 is SGHTA and CDR2 is FQGNSA. CDR3 loop: CASSFQRGDRHTQYF. In DNA, the CDR3 is TGTGCCAGCAGCTTCCAGCGGGGGGATCGACATACGCAGTATTTT.

The rearrangement uses TRBV25-1 and TRBJ2-3; no firm D call. The CDR3 has 11 amino acids. From germline, CDR1 is MGHDK and CDR2 SYGVNS. With 4 bases removed from V and 8 bases from J, the gap between germline ends came to 7 bases. The CDR3 nucleotides are TGTGCCAGCAGTGCCCCTTTTACGCAGTATTTT. This translates into CASSAPFTQYF.

This rearrangement joins TRBV3-1 to TRBJ2-7; D is perhaps TRBD1 or TRBD2 (5 bases each). The assigned J gene may be wrong: the sequence end matches TRBJ2-5 better. CDR1 and CDR2 (germline): LGHDT, YNNKEL (reference sequence). CDR3 length: 17 residues. The chain's CDR3 is CASSQESGQGHQETQYF. The CDR3 coding sequence is TGTGCCAGCAGCCAAGAATCAGGGCAGGGACACCAAGAGACCCAGTACTTC.